This TCR beta chain was recorded in a study of cytomegalovirus exposure and HLA in healthy donors. Germline trimming cut 3 bases from V and 3 bases from J; bases unmatched to any gene: 4. The length of the CDR3 is 14 residues. CDR1 is SGHDT and CDR2 is YYEEEE in the germline V gene. TCRdb's table, derived via immunoSEQ multiplex PCR, lists solely in-frame clones and lacks some. This table has 150,000 to 200,000 clones, 85% appearing once. General study points: Most observed TCR sequences were rare, whereas some public TCRs were detected in many donors.

Notes on this clone: The antigen is not known.

The sequenced sample consisted of PBMCs. This sequence joins TRBV5-6 and TRBJ1-2; 8 bases map to TRBD1. The sequence came from a man aged 18 to 29 in good health and CMV-seropositive. The CDR3 DNA reads as TGTGCCAGCAGCTGGGGACAGGTACACTATGGCTACACCTTC. Translation gives CASSWGQVHYGYTF.